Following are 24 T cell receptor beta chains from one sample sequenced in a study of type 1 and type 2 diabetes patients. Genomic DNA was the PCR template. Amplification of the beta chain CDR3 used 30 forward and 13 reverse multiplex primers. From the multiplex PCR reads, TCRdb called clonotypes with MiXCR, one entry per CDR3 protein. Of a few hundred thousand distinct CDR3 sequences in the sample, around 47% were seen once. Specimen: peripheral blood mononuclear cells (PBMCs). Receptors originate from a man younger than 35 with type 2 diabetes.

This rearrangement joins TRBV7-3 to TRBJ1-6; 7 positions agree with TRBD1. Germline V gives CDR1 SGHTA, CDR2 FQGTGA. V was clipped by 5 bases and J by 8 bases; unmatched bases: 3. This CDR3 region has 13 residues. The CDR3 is CASSRQGHSPLHF. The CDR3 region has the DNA TGTGCCAGCAGCCGACAGGGTCATTCACCCCTCCACTTT.

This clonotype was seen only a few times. The CDR3 DNA is TGCGCCAGCAGCTTGGTAGAGGAAGAGACCCAGTACTTC. Translation gives CASSLVEEETQYF. The V gene is TRBV5-1, the J gene TRBJ2-5; D unclear. In germline, CDR1 is SGHRS, CDR2 YFSETQ. CDR3 size: 13 residues. Deletions cut 0 bases from V and 3 bases from J, with 6 bases between.

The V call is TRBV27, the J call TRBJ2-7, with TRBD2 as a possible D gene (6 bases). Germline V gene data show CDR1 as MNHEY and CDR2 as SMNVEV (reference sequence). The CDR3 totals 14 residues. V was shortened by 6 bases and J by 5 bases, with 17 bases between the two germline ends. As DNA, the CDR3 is TGTGCCAGCAGCCTGGGGGGAGCCCACCACGAGCAGTACTTC. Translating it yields CASSLGGAHHEQYF.

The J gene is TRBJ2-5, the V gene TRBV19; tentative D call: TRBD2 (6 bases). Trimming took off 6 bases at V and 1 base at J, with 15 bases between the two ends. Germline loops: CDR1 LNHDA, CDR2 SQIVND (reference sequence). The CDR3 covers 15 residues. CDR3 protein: CASSVHRGSQETQYF. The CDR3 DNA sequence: TGTGCCAGTAGCGTCCACCGGGGGAGCCAAGAGACCCAGTACTTC.

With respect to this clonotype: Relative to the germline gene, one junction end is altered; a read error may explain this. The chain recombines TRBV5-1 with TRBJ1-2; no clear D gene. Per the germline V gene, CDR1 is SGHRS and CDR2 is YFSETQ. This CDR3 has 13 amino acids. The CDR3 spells CASKLSPNYDYTF. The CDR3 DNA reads TGCGCCAGCAAATTAAGTCCTAACTATGACTACACCTTC.

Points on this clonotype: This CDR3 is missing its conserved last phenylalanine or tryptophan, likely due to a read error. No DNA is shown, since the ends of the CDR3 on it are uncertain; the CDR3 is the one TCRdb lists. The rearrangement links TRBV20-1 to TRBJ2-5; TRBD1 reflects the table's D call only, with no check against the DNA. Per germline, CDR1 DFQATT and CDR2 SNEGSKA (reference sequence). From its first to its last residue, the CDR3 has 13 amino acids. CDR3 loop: CSASPGSRDTQYL.

CDR3 coding DNA: TGCAGCGTTGAAGTAGGTGGGTGGCACGAGCAGTACTTC. Translating it yields CSVEVGGWHEQYF. This chain connects TRBV29-1 to TRBJ2-7; unclear D gene. Per the germline V gene, CDR1 is SQVTM and CDR2 is ANQGSEA. CDR3 length equals 13 residues. Trimming cost V 1 base and J 5 bases, with 12 bases left between them.

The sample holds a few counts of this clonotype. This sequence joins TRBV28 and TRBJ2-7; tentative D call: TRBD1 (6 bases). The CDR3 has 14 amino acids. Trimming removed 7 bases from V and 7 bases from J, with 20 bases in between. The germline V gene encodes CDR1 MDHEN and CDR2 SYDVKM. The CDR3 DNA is TGTGCCAGCAACACCCGGGTGAGGGGGAGAGAGCAGTACTTC. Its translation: CASNTRVRGREQYF.

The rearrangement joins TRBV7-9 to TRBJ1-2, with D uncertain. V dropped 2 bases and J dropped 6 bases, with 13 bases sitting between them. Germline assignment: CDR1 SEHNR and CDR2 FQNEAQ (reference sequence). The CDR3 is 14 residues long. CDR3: CASSLSLPRDGYTF. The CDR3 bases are TGTGCCAGCAGCTTAAGCCTCCCTAGGGATGGCTACACCTTC.

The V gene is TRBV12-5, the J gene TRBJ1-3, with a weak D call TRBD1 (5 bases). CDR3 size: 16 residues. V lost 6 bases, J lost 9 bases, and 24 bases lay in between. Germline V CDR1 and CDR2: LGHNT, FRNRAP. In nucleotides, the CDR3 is TGTGCTAGTGGCGATCATTCGGGGACGGGCGGTTTCACCATATATTTT. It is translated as CASGDHSGTGGFTIYF.

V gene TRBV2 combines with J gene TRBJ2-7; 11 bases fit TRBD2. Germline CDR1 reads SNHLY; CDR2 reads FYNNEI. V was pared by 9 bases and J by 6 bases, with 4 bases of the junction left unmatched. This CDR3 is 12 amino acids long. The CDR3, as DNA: TGTGCCAGTAGCGGGGGGGCCGGCGAGCAGTACTTC. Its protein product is CASSGGAGEQYF.

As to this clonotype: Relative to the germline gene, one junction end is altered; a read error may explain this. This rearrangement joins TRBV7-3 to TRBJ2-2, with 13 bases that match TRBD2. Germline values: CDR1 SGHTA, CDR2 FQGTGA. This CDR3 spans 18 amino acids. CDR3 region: CASSLKLAGGTNTGGLFF. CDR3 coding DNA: TGTGCCAGCAGCTTAAAACTAGCGGGGGGGACGAACACCGGGGGGCTGTTTTTT.

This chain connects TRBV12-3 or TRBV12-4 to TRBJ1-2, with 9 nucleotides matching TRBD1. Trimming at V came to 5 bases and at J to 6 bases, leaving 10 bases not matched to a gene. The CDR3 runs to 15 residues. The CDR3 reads CASSLGTGYSDGYTF. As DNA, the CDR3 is TGTGCCAGCAGTCTAGGGACAGGGTACTCCGATGGCTACACCTTC.

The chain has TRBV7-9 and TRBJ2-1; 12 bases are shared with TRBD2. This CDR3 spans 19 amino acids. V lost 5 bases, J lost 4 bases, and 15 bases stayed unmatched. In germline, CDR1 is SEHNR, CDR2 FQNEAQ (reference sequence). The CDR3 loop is CASSPLRTSGEGRYNEQFF. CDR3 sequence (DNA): TGTGCCAGCAGCCCCCTACGGACTAGCGGGGAGGGGAGGTACAATGAGCAGTTCTTC.

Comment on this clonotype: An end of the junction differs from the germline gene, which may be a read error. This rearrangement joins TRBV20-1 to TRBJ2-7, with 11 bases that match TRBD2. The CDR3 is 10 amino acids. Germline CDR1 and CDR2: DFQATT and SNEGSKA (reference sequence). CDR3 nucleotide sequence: TGCAGTGCTCATGGGACTAGCGGCGACTTC. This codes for CSAHGTSGDF.

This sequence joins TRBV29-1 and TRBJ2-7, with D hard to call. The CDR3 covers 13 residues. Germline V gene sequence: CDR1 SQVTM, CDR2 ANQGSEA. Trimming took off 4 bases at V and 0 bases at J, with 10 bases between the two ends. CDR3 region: CSVVLDSSYEQYF. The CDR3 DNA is TGCAGCGTTGTTTTAGATAGCTCCTACGAGCAGTACTTC.

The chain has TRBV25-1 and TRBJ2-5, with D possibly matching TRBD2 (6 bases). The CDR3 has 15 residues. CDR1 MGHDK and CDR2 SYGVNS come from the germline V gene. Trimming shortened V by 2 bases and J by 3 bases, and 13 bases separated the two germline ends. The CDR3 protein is CASSEGGDGEETQYF. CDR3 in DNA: TGTGCCAGCAGTGAAGGAGGGGACGGCGAAGAGACCCAGTACTTC.

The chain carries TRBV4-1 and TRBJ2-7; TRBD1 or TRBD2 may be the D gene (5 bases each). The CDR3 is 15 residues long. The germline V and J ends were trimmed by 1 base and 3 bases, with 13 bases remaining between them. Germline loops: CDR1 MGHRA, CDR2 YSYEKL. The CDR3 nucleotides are TGCGCCAGCAGCCAAGTCATGGGGGTCCACTACGAGCAGTACTTC. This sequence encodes CASSQVMGVHYEQYF.

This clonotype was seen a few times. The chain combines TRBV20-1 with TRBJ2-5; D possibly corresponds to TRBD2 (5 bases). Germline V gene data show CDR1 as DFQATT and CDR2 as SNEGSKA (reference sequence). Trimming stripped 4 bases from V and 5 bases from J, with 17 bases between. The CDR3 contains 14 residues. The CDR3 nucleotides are TGCAGTGCTATTCGACGGGCGGGTGGGGAGACCCAGTACTTC. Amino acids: CSAIRRAGGETQYF.

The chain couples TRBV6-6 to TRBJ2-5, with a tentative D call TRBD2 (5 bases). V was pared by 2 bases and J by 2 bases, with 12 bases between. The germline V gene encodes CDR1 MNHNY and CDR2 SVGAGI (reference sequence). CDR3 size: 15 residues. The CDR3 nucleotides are TGTGCCAGCAGTTACACCAGCGGCTGGCAAGAGACCCAGTACTTC. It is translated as CASSYTSGWQETQYF.

CDR3 amino acids: CSATTETQYF. The CDR3 bases are TGCAGTGCCACAACGGAGACCCAGTACTTC. This rearrangement joins TRBV20-1 to TRBJ2-5; D call uncertain. The CDR3 sequence is 10 residues long. V was pared by 6 bases and J by 5 bases, with 7 bases between. The germline CDR1 and CDR2 sequences are DFQATT and SNEGSKA (reference sequence).

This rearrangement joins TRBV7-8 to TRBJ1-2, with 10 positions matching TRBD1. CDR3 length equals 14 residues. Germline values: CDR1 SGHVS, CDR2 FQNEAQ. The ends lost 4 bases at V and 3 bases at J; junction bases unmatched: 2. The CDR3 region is CASSSGTGDYGYTF. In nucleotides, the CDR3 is TGTGCCAGCAGCTCGGGGACAGGGGACTATGGCTACACCTTC.

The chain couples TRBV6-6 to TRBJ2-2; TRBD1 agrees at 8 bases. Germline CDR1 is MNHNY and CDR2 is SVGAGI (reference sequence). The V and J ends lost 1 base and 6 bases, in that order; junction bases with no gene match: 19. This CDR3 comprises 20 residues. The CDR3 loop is CASSYLPQTLQGALPGELFF. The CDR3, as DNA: TGTGCCAGCAGTTACTTGCCCCAAACTCTTCAGGGGGCGCTTCCCGGGGAGCTGTTTTTT.

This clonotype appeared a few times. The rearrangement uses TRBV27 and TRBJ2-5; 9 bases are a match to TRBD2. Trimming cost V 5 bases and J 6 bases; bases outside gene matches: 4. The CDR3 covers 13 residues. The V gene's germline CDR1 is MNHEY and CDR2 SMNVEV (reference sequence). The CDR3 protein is CASSAGGVQTQYF. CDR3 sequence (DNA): TGTGCCAGCAGTGCGGGGGGGGTGCAGACCCAGTACTTC.